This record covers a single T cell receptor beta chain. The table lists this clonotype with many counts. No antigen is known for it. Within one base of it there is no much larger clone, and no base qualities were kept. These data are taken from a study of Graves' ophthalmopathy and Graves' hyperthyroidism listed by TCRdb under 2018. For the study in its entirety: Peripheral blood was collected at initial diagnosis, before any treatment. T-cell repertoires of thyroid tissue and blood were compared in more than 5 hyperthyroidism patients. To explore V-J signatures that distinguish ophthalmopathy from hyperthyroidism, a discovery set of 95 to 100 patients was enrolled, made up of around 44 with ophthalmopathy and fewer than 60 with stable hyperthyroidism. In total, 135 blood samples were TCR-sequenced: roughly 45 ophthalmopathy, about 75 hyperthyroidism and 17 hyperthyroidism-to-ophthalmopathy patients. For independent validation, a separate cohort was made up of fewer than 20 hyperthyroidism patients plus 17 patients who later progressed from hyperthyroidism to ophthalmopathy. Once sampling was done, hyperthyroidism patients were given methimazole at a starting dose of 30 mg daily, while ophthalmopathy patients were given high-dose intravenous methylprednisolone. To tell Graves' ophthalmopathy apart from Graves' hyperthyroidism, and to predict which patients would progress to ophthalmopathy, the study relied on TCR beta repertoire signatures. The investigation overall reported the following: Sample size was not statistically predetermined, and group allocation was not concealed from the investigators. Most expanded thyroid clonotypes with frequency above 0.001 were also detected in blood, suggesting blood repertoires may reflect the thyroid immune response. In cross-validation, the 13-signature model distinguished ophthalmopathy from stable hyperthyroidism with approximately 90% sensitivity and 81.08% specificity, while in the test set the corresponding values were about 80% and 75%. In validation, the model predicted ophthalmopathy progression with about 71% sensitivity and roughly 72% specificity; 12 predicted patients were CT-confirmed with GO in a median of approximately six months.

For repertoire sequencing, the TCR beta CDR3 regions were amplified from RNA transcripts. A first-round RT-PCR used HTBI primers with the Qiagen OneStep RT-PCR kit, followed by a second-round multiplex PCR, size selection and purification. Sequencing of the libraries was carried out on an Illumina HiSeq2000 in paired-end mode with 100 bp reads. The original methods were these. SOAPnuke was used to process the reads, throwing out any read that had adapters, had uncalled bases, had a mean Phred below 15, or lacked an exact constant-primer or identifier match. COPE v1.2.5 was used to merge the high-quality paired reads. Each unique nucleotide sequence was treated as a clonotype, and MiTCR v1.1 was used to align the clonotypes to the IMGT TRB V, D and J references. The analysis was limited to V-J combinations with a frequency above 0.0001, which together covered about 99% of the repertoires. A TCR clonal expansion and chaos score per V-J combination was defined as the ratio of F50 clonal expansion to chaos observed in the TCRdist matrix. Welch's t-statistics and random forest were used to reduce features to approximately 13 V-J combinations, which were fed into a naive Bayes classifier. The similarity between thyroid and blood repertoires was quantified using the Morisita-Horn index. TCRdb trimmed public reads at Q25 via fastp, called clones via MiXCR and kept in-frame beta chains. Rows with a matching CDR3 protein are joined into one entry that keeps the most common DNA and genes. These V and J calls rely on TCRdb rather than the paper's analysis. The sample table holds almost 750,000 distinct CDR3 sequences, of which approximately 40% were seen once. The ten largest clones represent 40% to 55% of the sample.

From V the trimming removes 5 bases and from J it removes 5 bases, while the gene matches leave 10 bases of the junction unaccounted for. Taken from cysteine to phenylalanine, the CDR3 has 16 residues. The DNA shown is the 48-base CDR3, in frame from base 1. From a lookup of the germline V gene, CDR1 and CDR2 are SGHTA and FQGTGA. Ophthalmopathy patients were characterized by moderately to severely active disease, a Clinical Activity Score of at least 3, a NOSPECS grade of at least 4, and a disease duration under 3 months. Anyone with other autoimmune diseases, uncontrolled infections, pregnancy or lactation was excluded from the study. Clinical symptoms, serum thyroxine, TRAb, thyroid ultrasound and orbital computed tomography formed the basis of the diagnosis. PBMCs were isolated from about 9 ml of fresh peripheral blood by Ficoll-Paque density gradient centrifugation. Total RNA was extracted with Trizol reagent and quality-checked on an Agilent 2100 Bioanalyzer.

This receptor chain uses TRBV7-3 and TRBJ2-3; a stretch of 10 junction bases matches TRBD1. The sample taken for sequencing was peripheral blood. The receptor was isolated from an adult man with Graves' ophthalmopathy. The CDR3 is CASSLSDRDRGDTQYF. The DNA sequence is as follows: TGTGCCAGCAGCCTTAGCGACCGGGACAGGGGAGATACGCAGTATTTT.